The 14 T cell receptor beta chains below all came from one sample that was sequenced in a study of blood T cell repertoires in COVID-19. TCRdb keeps only in-frame clones here, not all; method: immunoSEQ multiplex PCR. The repertoire holds about 68,000 clones, with 65% to 90% as singletons. Sequenced material: peripheral blood. The receptors shown here come from a man aged 45-65 years with acute or convalescent COVID-19.

The genes are TRBV19 and TRBJ1-1, with D tentatively TRBD1 (5 bases). V lost 3 bases, J lost 6 bases, and 8 bases lay in between. From germline, CDR1 is LNHDA and CDR2 SQIVND (reference sequence). The CDR3 is made up of 12 amino acids. CDR3 protein: CASSIGGAEAFF. In DNA, the CDR3 is TGTGCCAGTAGTATTGGGGGGGCTGAAGCTTTCTTT.

This chain uses TRBV19 with TRBJ1-5, with 9 nucleotides matching TRBD1. This CDR3 contains 14 residues. Germline V gene sequence: CDR1 LNHDA, CDR2 SQIVND (reference sequence). V gave up 6 bases and J gave up 6 bases; unmatched junction bases: 6. The CDR3 spells CASSAGTGSQPQHF. The CDR3 nucleotides read TGTGCCAGTAGCGCCGGGACAGGGAGTCAGCCCCAGCATTTT. Filled out from reference TRBV19 and TRBJ1-5, the complete variable domain reads DGGITQSPKYLFRKEGQNVTLSCEQNLNHDAMYWYRQDPGQGLRLIYYSQIVNDFQKGDIAEGYSVSREKKESFPLTVTSAQKNPTAFYLCASSAGTGSQPQHFGDGTRLSIL.

The chain combines TRBV7-9 with TRBJ1-2, with 8 positions matching TRBD1. Germline V lookup: CDR1 SEHNR, CDR2 FQNEAQ (reference sequence). CDR3 length: 14 amino acids. The V and J ends lost 4 bases and 8 bases, in that order; junction bases with no gene match: 9. This CDR3 is CASSSWDRTEGYTF. The CDR3, as DNA: TGTGCCAGCAGCTCTTGGGACAGGACGGAGGGCTACACCTTC.

V gene TRBV25-1 combines with J gene TRBJ2-1; a weak D match, TRBD1 (5 bases). V lost 6 bases to trimming and J lost 7 bases, with 19 bases between them. In germline, CDR1 is MGHDK, CDR2 SYGVNS. The CDR3 has 15 amino acids. This chain's CDR3 is CASSDSMDIRNEQFF. For the CDR3, the DNA is TGTGCCAGCAGCGACTCGATGGACATTAGGAATGAGCAGTTCTTC. Full variable domain (remainder filled in from reference TRBV25-1 and TRBJ2-1): EADIYQTPRYLVIGTGKKITLECSQTMGHDKMYWYQQDPGMELHLIHYSYGVNSTEKGDLSSESTVSRIRTEHFPLTLESARPSHTSQYLCASSDSMDIRNEQFFGPGTRLTVL.

The rearrangement joins TRBV13 to TRBJ1-2, with TRBD1 matching over 7 bases. V gave up 3 bases and J gave up 1 base; unmatched junction bases: 8. Per germline, CDR1 PRHDT and CDR2 FYEKMQ (reference sequence). The CDR3 sequence is 16 residues long. Here the CDR3 DNA reads TGTGCCAGCAGCTTGCGGGACAGAGTTTTTAACTATGGCTACACCTTC. The encoded protein is CASSLRDRVFNYGYTF.

This sequence joins TRBV6-5 and TRBJ2-7; D is possibly TRBD1 (5 bases). The CDR3 consists of 13 residues. Trimming took off 5 bases at V and 5 bases at J, with 13 bases between the two ends. Germline lookup yields CDR1 MNHEY and CDR2 SVGAGI. CDR3 protein: CASSPDSRDEQYF. CDR3 nucleotides: TGTGCCAGCAGTCCCGACAGTAGAGACGAGCAGTACTTC.

The genes are TRBV6-5 and TRBJ2-3, with D uncertain. This CDR3 is built from 15 residues. Trimming took 2 bases from V and 0 from J, leaving 9 bases between them. Germline V lookup: CDR1 MNHEY, CDR2 SVGAGI. CDR3 region: CASSYNFPSTDTQYF. CDR3 nucleotides: TGTGCCAGCAGTTACAACTTCCCTAGCACAGATACGCAGTATTTT.

V usage is TRBV6-5 and J usage is TRBJ2-7, with TRBD1 identical over 9 bases. V lost 6 bases and J lost 5; bases outside the gene matches: 5. The CDR3 extends over 13 amino acids. Germline V gene lookup returns CDR1 MNHEY and CDR2 SVGAGI. The CDR3 nucleotides are TGTGCCAGCAGACCGGGACAGGGCAACGAGCAGTACGTC. Protein product: CASRPGQGNEQYV.

The chain joins TRBV30 to TRBJ2-5, with TRBD1 matching 9 bases. The CDR3 is made up of 15 amino acids. Germline CDR1 GTSNPN, CDR2 SVGIG (reference sequence). Trimming took 1 base from V and 2 from J; bases not matched to a gene: 5. Here the CDR3 DNA reads TGTGCCTGGAGTGAGACAGGGGGGATTCAAGAGACCCAGTACTTC. Translation: CAWSETGGIQETQYF.

The V gene is TRBV6-5, the J gene TRBJ1-4; D call uncertain. Germline V gene data show CDR1 as MNHEY and CDR2 as SVGAGI. This CDR3 region has 16 residues. Between the trimmed V and J ends, which lost 3 bases and 7 bases, there was a span of 18 bases. DNA of the CDR3: TGTGCCAGCAGTTATTTGGATTCGTCCGAGGGTGAAAAACTGTTTTTT. Residues: CASSYLDSSEGEKLFF.

The genes are TRBV7-9 and TRBJ2-1; tentatively, D is TRBD2 (6 bases). The CDR3 extends over 13 amino acids. Germline CDR1 is SEHNR and CDR2 is FQNEAQ (reference sequence). The ends were cut back, 5 bases at V and 11 bases at J, with 16 bases in the middle. CDR3 in DNA: TGTGCCAGCAGCAAGACGGTGACTAGTAAGCAGTTCTTC. Translating it yields CASSKTVTSKQFF. Together with reference TRBV7-9 and TRBJ2-1, the CDR3 gives the full variable domain: DTGVSQNPRHKITKRGQNVTFRCDPISEHNRLYWYRQTLGQGPEFLTYFQNEAQLEKSRLLSDRFSAERPKGSFSTLEIQRTEQGDSAMYLCASSKTVTSKQFFGPGTRLTVL.

The chain uses TRBV6-1 and TRBJ1-2; no definite D call. CDR1 and CDR2 (germline): MNHNS, SASEGT. Trimming removed 0 bases at V and 8 bases at J, with 19 bases between. The CDR3 spans 16 residues. In nucleotides, the CDR3 is TGTGCCAGCAGTGAAGCAAAGGCCAGGAGTTGGGAGGGCTACACCTTC. It encodes CASSEAKARSWEGYTF.

The rearrangement links TRBV19 to TRBJ2-7; no reliable D call. Trimming left V 1 base short and J 1 base short, with 8 bases between. Germline V gene sequence: CDR1 LNHDA, CDR2 SQIVND (reference sequence). The CDR3 is 14 residues long. The CDR3 loop reads CASSIAYGSYEQYF. Written as DNA, the CDR3 is TGTGCCAGTAGTATAGCTTACGGTTCCTACGAGCAGTACTTC.

J is TRBJ2-5 and V is TRBV5-6; the match to TRBD2 covers 13 bases. Germline V CDR1 and CDR2: SGHDT, YYEEEE. CDR3 length: 16 amino acids. The trim removed 1 base at V and 5 bases at J, leaving 5 bases unmatched. CDR3 nucleotide sequence: TGTGCCAGCAGCTTGCTTGGGACTAGCGGGGAGGAGACCCAGTACTTC. This translates into CASSLLGTSGEETQYF.